The 26 T cell receptor beta chains presented below share a single source sample, sequenced in a study of cytomegalovirus exposure and HLA in healthy donors. Both 60 Vbeta primers and 13 Jbeta primers went into the PCR. Produced via immunoSEQ multiplex PCR; TCRdb's table is partial and in-frame only. The sample gives over 80,000 clones, under 85% of which show up once; about 3.5% is in the top ten. The source material was PBMCs. The receptors were gathered from a woman aged 40 to 50 in good health and CMV-seronegative.

The chain links TRBV27 to TRBJ1-6, with 7 bases identical to TRBD1. The CDR3 runs 14 residues. V trimming: 3 bases; J trimming: 7 bases; junction bases outside the gene matches: 3. Looked up from germline, CDR1 is MNHEY and CDR2 is SMNVEV (reference sequence). CDR3 DNA: TGTGCCAGCAGTTTGGGACAGTTGAATTCACCCCTCCACTTT. Translated, it gives CASSLGQLNSPLHF.

The rearrangement joins TRBV29-1 to TRBJ1-4; D may be TRBD1 (6 bases). Trimming took 4 bases from V and 11 from J, leaving 20 bases between them. CDR1 SQVTM and CDR2 ANQGSEA come from the germline V gene. This CDR3 is built from 14 residues. The CDR3 spells CSVAGEAGTNKLFF. The CDR3 DNA reads TGCAGCGTTGCTGGCGAGGCCGGGACAAATAAACTGTTTTTT.

The CDR3: CASSLAAGGTEQFF. The DNA for the CDR3 is TGTGCCAGCAGCTTAGCGGCAGGGGGCACTGAGCAGTTCTTC. The rearrangement uses TRBV7-6 and TRBJ2-1; 8 nucleotides agree with TRBD1. After removal of 0 bases from V and 9 bases from J, the junction contained 4 bases not matched to a gene. The CDR3 totals 14 residues. The germline CDR1 and CDR2 sequences are SGHVS and FNYEAQ.

This chain uses TRBV6-5 with TRBJ2-7, with 8 bases identical to TRBD2. Germline V lookup: CDR1 MNHEY, CDR2 SVGAGI. The CDR3 spans 15 residues. V shed 7 bases and J 0 bases; nucleotides not matched to a gene: 8. The chain's CDR3 is CASKPAGASSYEQYF. The CDR3 coding sequence is TGTGCCAGCAAACCAGCGGGAGCATCCTCCTACGAGCAGTACTTC.

This clone was counted only a few times. The gene calls are TRBV27 and TRBJ2-1; 7 nucleotides line up with TRBD1. The CDR3 is 16 amino acids. Germline V gene sequence: CDR1 MNHEY, CDR2 SMNVEV (reference sequence). With V trimmed by 3 bases and J by 4 bases, 9 bases remained unmatched. Here the CDR3 DNA reads TGTGCCAGCAGTTTTGATGGGACAGCGTTTTACAATGAGCAGTTCTTC. It codes for CASSFDGTAFYNEQFF.

The chain recombines TRBV19 with TRBJ1-3; tentatively, D is TRBD1 (6 bases). The CDR3 has 15 residues. The V end was cut by 5 bases, the J end by 2 bases, with 13 bases between. CDR1 and CDR2 (germline): LNHDA, SQIVND (reference sequence). The CDR3 DNA reads as TGTGCCAGTAGTTCAGGGGAATACCCTGGAAACACCATATATTTT. It encodes CASSSGEYPGNTIYF.

This chain connects TRBV11-2 to TRBJ2-1, with no clear D. The CDR3 is 11 amino acids. V was clipped by 5 bases and J by 9 bases, with 8 bases between them. Germline CDR1 reads SGHAT; CDR2 reads FQNNGV. The CDR3 region has the DNA TGTGCCAGCAGCCCCGCCAGTGAGCAGTTCTTC. Translating it yields CASSPASEQFF.

This clone has a handful of counts. The chain is built from TRBV5-6 and TRBJ2-7; possibly TRBD2 for D (5 bases). Germline assignment: CDR1 SGHDT and CDR2 YYEEEE. The V end lost 9 bases, the J end lost 3 bases, and 22 bases lay between the germline ends. CDR3 size: 15 residues. CDR3 region: CATRPSLARNYEQYF. The CDR3 coding sequence is TGTGCCACCCGTCCTAGCCTCGCTCGGAACTACGAGCAGTACTTC.

The chain combines TRBV7-9 with TRBJ2-1; the D is unclear. The V end lost 3 bases, the J end lost 7 bases, and 4 bases lay between the germline ends. The CDR3 is 11 amino acids. The germline V gene has CDR1 SEHNR and CDR2 FQNEAQ (reference sequence). DNA for the CDR3: TGTGCCAGCAGCTTGACAAATGAGCAGTTCTTC. Its translation: CASSLTNEQFF.

V usage is TRBV6-6 and J usage is TRBJ1-4; 11 positions agree with TRBD1. In germline, CDR1 is MNHNY, CDR2 SVGAGI (reference sequence). This CDR3 is built from 16 residues. The V and J ends lost 6 bases and 7 bases, in that order; junction bases with no gene match: 10. The CDR3 here is CASRVSGQGAGEKLFF. The CDR3 DNA is TGTGCCAGCAGAGTTTCCGGACAGGGGGCAGGTGAAAAACTGTTTTTT.

The chain links TRBV19 to TRBJ1-5; tentative D call: TRBD1 (5 bases). The CDR3 sequence is 15 residues long. Trimming took 3 bases from V and 5 from J, leaving 14 bases between them. Germline V CDR1 and CDR2: LNHDA, SQIVND (reference sequence). CDR3 in amino acids: CASSIAGRLDQPQHF. As DNA, the CDR3 is TGTGCCAGTAGTATTGCGGGACGGTTGGATCAGCCCCAGCATTTT.

V and J are TRBV6-5 and TRBJ1-1; 10 nucleotides align to TRBD1. Losses at the gene ends were 5 bases for V and 7 bases for J; bases not matched to a gene: 7. Germline values: CDR1 MNHEY, CDR2 SVGAGI. The CDR3 contains 14 residues. CDR3 bases: TGTGCCAGCAGTCGTTCCCGGGACAGGGGTGAAGCTTTCTTT. It yields the protein CASSRSRDRGEAFF.

V gene TRBV6-6 combines with J gene TRBJ1-4; 7 nucleotides align to TRBD1. The CDR3 runs 14 residues. Per germline, CDR1 MNHNY and CDR2 SVGAGI (reference sequence). The ends lost 7 bases at V and 7 bases at J; junction bases unmatched: 9. CDR3 nucleotide sequence: TGTGCCAGCACTCGGGACAGTGGGGTTGAAAAACTGTTTTTT. Translated, it gives CASTRDSGVEKLFF.

The rearrangement uses TRBV7-6 and TRBJ1-2, with D perhaps matching TRBD1 (6 bases). This CDR3 contains 14 residues. Germline V gene lookup returns CDR1 SGHVS and CDR2 FNYEAQ. V gave up 3 bases and J gave up 8 bases, with 16 bases separating them. DNA of the CDR3: TGTGCCAGCAGCTTTCGGGGGGGCGGCCAAGGCTACACCTTC. Translation gives CASSFRGGGQGYTF.

DNA for the CDR3: TGTGCCAGCTCACTGGCCGGGACAGGGGGAGGCTATGAGCAGTTCTTC. It is translated as CASSLAGTGGGYEQFF. The rearrangement links TRBV18 to TRBJ2-1, with 11 bases lining up with TRBD1. Germline trimming cut 4 bases from V and 8 bases from J; bases unmatched to any gene: 10. This CDR3 has 16 residues. Germline-derived CDR1 and CDR2 are KGHSH and LQKENI.

This clone was counted a few times. The rearrangement uses TRBV10-3 and TRBJ1-1, with a weak D call TRBD1 (5 bases). There are 16 residues in the CDR3. Trimming left V 5 bases short and J 2 bases short, with 18 bases between. CDR1 ENHRY and CDR2 SYGVKD come from the germline V gene. CDR3 nucleotides: TGTGCCATCAGTTCCTTTAGTTGGGGCGGTAACACTGAAGCTTTCTTT. It translates to CAISSFSWGGNTEAFF.

The rearrangement links TRBV5-6 to TRBJ1-5; 9 nucleotides align to TRBD1. There are 15 residues in the CDR3. The V gene end was trimmed by 2 bases and the J gene end by 5 bases; junction bases not matched to a gene: 5. Germline CDR1 is SGHDT and CDR2 is YYEEEE. CDR3 region: CASSFGQGNYQPQHF. The CDR3 DNA is TGTGCCAGCAGCTTCGGACAGGGGAACTATCAGCCCCAGCATTTT.

This clone was recorded a few times. The V gene is TRBV18, the J gene TRBJ2-1, with D tentatively TRBD1 (6 bases). The CDR3 spans 16 residues. Germline lookup yields CDR1 KGHSH and CDR2 LQKENI. The V end was cut by 5 bases, the J end by 6 bases, with 20 bases between. CDR3 amino acids: CASSSTVRDRLNEQFF. The CDR3, as DNA: TGTGCCAGCTCATCCACCGTAAGAGACAGGCTCAATGAGCAGTTCTTC. Full variable domain (outside the CDR3, taken from reference TRBV18 and TRBJ2-1): NAGVMQNPRHLVRRRGQEARLRCSPMKGHSHVYWYRQLPEEGLKFMVYLQKENIIDESGMPKERFSAEFPKEGPSILRIQQVVRGDSAAYFCASSSTVRDRLNEQFFGPGTRLTVL.

The CDR3 sequence: CSVGQGSNQPQHF. The CDR3 DNA sequence: TGCAGCGTTGGTCAGGGAAGCAATCAGCCCCAGCATTTT. The chain carries TRBV29-1 and TRBJ1-5, with D maybe TRBD1 (5 bases). Germline V gene lookup returns CDR1 SQVTM and CDR2 ANQGSEA. V dropped 4 bases and J dropped 1 base, with 8 bases sitting between them. CDR3 length: 13 amino acids.

The chain has TRBV19 and TRBJ1-1; D is possibly TRBD1 (5 bases). CDR1 LNHDA and CDR2 SQIVND come from the germline V gene (reference sequence). The CDR3 extends over 13 amino acids. Between the trimmed V and J ends, which lost 3 bases and 1 base, there was a span of 6 bases. The CDR3 reads CASSMTANTEAFF. The CDR3 DNA reads as TGTGCCAGTAGTATGACAGCGAACACTGAAGCTTTCTTT.

The chain carries TRBV5-1 and TRBJ1-1; tentatively, D is TRBD1 (5 bases). The CDR3 length is 14 residues. Germline V lookup: CDR1 SGHRS, CDR2 YFSETQ. Trimming took off 1 base at V and 1 base at J, with 8 bases between the two ends. CDR3 coding DNA: TGCGCCAGCAGCTTGTATCAGGGGAACACTGAAGCTTTCTTT. This sequence encodes CASSLYQGNTEAFF.

The genes are TRBV19 and TRBJ1-5, with 9 bases aligning to TRBD1. Germline V CDR1 and CDR2: LNHDA, SQIVND (reference sequence). This CDR3 spans 15 amino acids. With V trimmed by 7 bases and J by 3 bases, 7 bases remained unmatched. The CDR3 reads CASTLTGGPNQPQHF. CDR3 coding DNA: TGTGCCAGTACCCTTACAGGGGGCCCCAATCAGCCCCAGCATTTT.

J is TRBJ2-3 and V is TRBV11-2; 9 bases fit TRBD2. The CDR3 length is 19 residues. CDR1 is SGHAT, CDR2 FQNNGV, per germline. Trimming removed 3 bases from V and 4 bases from J; junction bases left unmatched: 17. CDR3 DNA sequence: TGTGCCAGCAGCTTGGGTCGGTCTTTTAGCGGGAGATCGTCAGATACGCAGTATTTT. It yields the protein CASSLGRSFSGRSSDTQYF.

This chain uses TRBV11-2 with TRBJ1-2; D possibly corresponds to TRBD1 (5 bases). Germline V CDR1 and CDR2: SGHAT, FQNNGV. Trimming took off 1 base at V and 2 bases at J, with 11 bases between the two ends. There are 15 residues in the CDR3. The CDR3 protein is CASSLVQGANYGYTF. The CDR3 DNA sequence: TGTGCCAGCAGCTTAGTTCAGGGTGCCAACTATGGCTACACCTTC.

This clone was seen just once. This chain connects TRBV30 to TRBJ2-1, with D maybe TRBD1 (5 bases). There are 13 residues in the CDR3. CDR1 and CDR2 from the germline V gene are GTSNPN and SVGIG (reference sequence). Trimming took off 2 bases at V and 3 bases at J, with 8 bases between the two ends. The CDR3 is CAWSTTVYNEQFF. In DNA, the CDR3 is TGTGCCTGGAGTACGACAGTCTACAATGAGCAGTTCTTC.

The rearrangement uses TRBV19 and TRBJ1-4; TRBD1 agrees at 12 bases. This CDR3 comprises 16 residues. V shed 9 bases and J 0 bases; nucleotides not matched to a gene: 5. Germline V lookup: CDR1 LNHDA, CDR2 SQIVND (reference sequence). The CDR3 region has the DNA TGTGCCAGCCGGGACAGGGGGCCGGCAACTAATGAAAAACTGTTTTTT. Protein sequence: CASRDRGPATNEKLFF.